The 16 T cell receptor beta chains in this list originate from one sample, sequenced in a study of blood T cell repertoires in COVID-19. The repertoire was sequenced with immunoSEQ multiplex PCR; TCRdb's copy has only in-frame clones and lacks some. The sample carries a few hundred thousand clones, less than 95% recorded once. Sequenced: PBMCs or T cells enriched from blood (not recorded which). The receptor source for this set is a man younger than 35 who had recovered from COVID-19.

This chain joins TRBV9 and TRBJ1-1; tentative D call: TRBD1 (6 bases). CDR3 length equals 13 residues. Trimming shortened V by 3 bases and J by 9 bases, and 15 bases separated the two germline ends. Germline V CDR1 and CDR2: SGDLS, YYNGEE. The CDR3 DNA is TGTGCCAGCAGCGCAAGACAGGCAAACCAAGCTTTCTTT. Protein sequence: CASSARQANQAFF.

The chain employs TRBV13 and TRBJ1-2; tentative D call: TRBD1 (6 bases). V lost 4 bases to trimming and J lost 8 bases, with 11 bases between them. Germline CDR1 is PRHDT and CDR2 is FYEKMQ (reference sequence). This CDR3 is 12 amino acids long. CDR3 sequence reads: CASSYEQGGYTF. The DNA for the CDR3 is TGTGCCAGCAGCTATGAACAGGGCGGCTACACCTTC.

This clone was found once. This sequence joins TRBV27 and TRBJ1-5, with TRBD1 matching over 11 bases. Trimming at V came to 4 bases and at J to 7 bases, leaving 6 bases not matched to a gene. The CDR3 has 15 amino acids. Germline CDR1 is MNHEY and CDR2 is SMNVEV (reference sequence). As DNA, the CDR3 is TGTGCCAGCAGTTACCGGACAGGGGGCGACCAGCCCCAGCATTTT. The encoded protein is CASSYRTGGDQPQHF.

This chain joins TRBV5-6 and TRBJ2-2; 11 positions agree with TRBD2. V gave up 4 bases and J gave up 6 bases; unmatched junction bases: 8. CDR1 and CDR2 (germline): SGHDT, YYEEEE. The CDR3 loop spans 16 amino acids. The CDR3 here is CASSGFPGLAAGELFF. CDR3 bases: TGTGCCAGCAGCGGATTTCCGGGACTAGCGGCCGGGGAGCTGTTTTTT.

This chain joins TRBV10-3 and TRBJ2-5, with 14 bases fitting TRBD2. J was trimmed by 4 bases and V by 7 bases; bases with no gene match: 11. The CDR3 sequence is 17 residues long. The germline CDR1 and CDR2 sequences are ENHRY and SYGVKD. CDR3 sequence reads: CAITSSGLAGGIETQYF. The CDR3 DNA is TGTGCCATCACTTCGAGCGGACTAGCGGGAGGAATAGAGACCCAGTACTTC.

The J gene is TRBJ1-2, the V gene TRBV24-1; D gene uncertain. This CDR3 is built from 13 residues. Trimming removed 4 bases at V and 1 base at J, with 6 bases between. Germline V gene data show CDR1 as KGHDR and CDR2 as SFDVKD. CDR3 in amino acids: CATSEGNNYGYTF. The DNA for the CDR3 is TGTGCCACCAGTGAGGGCAATAACTATGGCTACACCTTC.

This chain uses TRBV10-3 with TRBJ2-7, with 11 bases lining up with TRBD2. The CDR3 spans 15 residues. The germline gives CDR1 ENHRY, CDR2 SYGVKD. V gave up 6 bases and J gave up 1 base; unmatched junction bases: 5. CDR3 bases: TGTGCCATCAGGGAGGGACTAGCGGCATCCTACGAGCAGTACTTC. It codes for CAIREGLAASYEQYF.

CDR3 loop: CSVEVSGFGANVLTF. The CDR3 nucleotides are TGCAGCGTTGAAGTTTCAGGGTTTGGGGCCAACGTCCTGACTTTC. The chain links TRBV29-1 to TRBJ2-6; tentative D call: TRBD1 (5 bases). Germline CDR1 is SQVTM and CDR2 is ANQGSEA. The V gene lost 1 base and the J gene lost 3 bases, with 10 bases spanning the gap. The CDR3 consists of 15 residues. Full variable domain (outside the CDR3, taken from reference TRBV29-1 and TRBJ2-6): SAVISQKPSRDICQRGTSLTIQCQVDSQVTMMFWYRQQPGQSLTLIATANQGSEATYESGFVIDKFPISRPNLTFSTLTVSNMSPEDSSIYLCSVEVSGFGANVLTFGAGSRLTVL.

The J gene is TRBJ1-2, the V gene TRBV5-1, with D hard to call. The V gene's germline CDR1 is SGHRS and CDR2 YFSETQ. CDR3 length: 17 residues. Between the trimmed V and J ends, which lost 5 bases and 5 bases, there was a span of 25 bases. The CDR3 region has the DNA TGCGCCAGCAGTCAAGGCCCGGGCCCCCAAGGGAGTTATGGCTACACCTTC. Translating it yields CASSQGPGPQGSYGYTF.

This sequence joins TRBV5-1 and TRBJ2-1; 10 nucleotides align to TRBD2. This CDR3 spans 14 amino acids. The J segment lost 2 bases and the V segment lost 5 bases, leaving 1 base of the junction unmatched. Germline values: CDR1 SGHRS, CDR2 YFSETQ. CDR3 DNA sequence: TGCGCCAGCAGAACTAGCGGGACCTACAATGAGCAGTTCTTC. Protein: CASRTSGTYNEQFF.

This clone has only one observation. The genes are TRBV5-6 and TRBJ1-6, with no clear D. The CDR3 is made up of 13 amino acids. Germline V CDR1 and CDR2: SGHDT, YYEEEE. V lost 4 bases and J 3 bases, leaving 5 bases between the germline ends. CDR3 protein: CASSQDYNSPLHF. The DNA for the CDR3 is TGTGCCAGCAGCCAGGACTATAATTCACCCCTCCACTTT.

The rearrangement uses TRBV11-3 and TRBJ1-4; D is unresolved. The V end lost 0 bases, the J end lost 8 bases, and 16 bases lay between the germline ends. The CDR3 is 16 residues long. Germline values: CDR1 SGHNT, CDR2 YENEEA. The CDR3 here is CASSLEGGRRNEKLFF. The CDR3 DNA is TGTGCCAGCAGCTTAGAAGGAGGGCGGAGAAACGAAAAACTGTTTTTT. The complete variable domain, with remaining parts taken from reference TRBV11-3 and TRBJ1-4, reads EAGVVQSPRYKIIEKKQPVAFWCNPISGHNTLYWYLQNLGQGPELLIRYENEEAVDDSQLPKDRFSAERLKGVDSTLKIQPAELGDSAVYLCASSLEGGRRNEKLFFGSGTQLSVL.

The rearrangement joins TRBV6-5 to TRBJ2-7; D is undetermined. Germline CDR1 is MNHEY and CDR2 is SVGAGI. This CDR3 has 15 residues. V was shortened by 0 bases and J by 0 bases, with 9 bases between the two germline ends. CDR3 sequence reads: CASSYSVGSSYEQYF. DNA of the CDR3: TGTGCCAGCAGTTACTCGGTCGGTAGCTCCTACGAGCAGTACTTC.

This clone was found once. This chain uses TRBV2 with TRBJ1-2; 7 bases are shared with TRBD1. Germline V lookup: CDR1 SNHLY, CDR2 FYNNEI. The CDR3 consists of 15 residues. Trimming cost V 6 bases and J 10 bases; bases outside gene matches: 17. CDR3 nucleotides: TGTGCCAGCAGCCCGAAGGGTAGGGGGACAGTATACTACACCTTC. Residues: CASSPKGRGTVYYTF.

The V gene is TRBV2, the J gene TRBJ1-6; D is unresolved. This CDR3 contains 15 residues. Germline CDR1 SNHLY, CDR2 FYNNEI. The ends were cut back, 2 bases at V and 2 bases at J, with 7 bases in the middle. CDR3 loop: CASSETRTYNSPLHF. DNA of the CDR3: TGTGCCAGCAGTGAAACGAGGACCTATAATTCACCCCTCCACTTT.

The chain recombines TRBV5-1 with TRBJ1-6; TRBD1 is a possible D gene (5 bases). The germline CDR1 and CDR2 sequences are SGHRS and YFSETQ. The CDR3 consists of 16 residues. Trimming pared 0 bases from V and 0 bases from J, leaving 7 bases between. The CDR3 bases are TGCGCCAGCAGCTTGGTGGGGGGCTCCTATAATTCACCCCTCCACTTT. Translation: CASSLVGGSYNSPLHF.